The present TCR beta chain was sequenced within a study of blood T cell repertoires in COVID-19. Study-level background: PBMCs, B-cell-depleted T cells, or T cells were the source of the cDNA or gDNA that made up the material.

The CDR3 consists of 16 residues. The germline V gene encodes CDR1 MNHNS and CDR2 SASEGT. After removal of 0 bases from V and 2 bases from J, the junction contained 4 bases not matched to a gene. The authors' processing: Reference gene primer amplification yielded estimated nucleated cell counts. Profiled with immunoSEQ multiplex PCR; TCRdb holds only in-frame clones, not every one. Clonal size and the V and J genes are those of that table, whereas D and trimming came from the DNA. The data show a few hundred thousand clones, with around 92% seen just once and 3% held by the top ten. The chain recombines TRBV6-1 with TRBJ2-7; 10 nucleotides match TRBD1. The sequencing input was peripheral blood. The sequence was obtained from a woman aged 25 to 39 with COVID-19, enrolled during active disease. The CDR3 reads CASSEAFGQGAYEQYF. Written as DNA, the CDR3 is TGTGCCAGCAGTGAAGCGTTTGGACAGGGGGCCTACGAGCAGTACTTC.